The 4 T cell receptor beta chains below come from one sample, sequenced in a study of T-cell reconstitution after alpha-beta-depleted transplantation in children. The authors prepared the TCRbeta library with unique molecular identifiers. A single record per CDR3 protein comes from TCRdb applying MiXCR to the PCR reads. The sample holds 550,000 to 800,000 distinct CDR3 sequences, around 13% seen once. The input for sequencing was PBMCs, taken before TCRalphabeta/CD19-depleted stem cell transplant. The receptors were sampled from a girl aged 2-10 years with congenital amegakaryocytic thrombocytopenia, due to receive a stem cell transplant.

CDR3 protein: CASSSRHLRANVLTF. The CDR3 DNA is TGTGCCAGCAGTTCACGACACCTCCGGGCCAACGTCCTGACTTTC. V gene TRBV28 combines with J gene TRBJ2-6, with unresolved D. The CDR3 contains 15 residues. Germline-derived CDR1 and CDR2 are MDHEN and SYDVKM. The germline V and J ends were trimmed by 4 bases and 5 bases, with 12 bases remaining between them.

As concerns this clonotype: At one end, the junction sequence differs from germline, possibly due to a read error. This chain connects TRBV5-1 to TRBJ2-2; possibly TRBD2 for D (5 bases). The length of the CDR3 is 15 residues. CDR1 is SGHRS and CDR2 is YFSETQ in the germline V gene. CDR3 protein: CASSLLADPTGEQFF. In DNA, the CDR3 is TGCGCCAGCAGCTTGTTGGCCGACCCGACCGGGGAGCAGTTTTTT.

The table lists this clonotype with many counts. This chain uses TRBV20-1 with TRBJ2-2; TRBD2 matches at 10 bases. This CDR3 is built from 14 residues. Trimming took 5 bases from V and 6 from J; bases not matched to a gene: 6. Germline values: CDR1 DFQATT, CDR2 SNEGSKA (reference sequence). CDR3 in amino acids: CSARRSGRAGELFF. The CDR3, as DNA: TGCAGTGCTCGGAGGAGCGGGAGGGCCGGGGAGCTGTTTTTT.

In its sample, this clonotype was seen many times. V is TRBV5-1 and J is TRBJ2-7, with TRBD2 as a possible D gene (6 bases). This CDR3 is built from 15 residues. V lost 0 bases, J lost 0 bases, and 10 bases lay in between. Germline CDR1 reads SGHRS; CDR2 reads YFSETQ. The CDR3 reads CASSLVAGLSYEQYF. Written as DNA, the CDR3 is TGCGCCAGCAGCTTGGTCGCGGGACTCTCCTACGAGCAGTACTTC.